These 21 T cell receptor beta chains originate from one sample sequenced in a study of CD39 and CD103 CD8 tumor-infiltrating T cells. Sequencing used immunoSEQ multiplex PCR; TCRdb keeps in-frame clones, though not all of them. The table has hundreds of clones, around 64% seen once. The specimen sequenced was CD39+ CD103+ CD8+ T cells sorted from a lymph node. This sample's subset: CD103+CD39+ double-positive CD45RA- CD8 T cells. The origin of the receptors is a human donor with head and neck squamous cell carcinoma.

This clone has only a few counts. The chain joins TRBV11-2 to TRBJ2-1; unclear D gene. The V end lost 1 base, the J end lost 9 bases, and 16 bases lay between the germline ends. From germline, CDR1 is SGHAT and CDR2 FQNNGV. This CDR3 region has 15 residues. The CDR3 DNA reads TGTGCCAGCAGCTTAGTGTATGGGCCTCTCAGTGAGCAGTTCTTC. This encodes CASSLVYGPLSEQFF.

This clone qualifies as large. This chain's CDR3 is CASSHGPLADNSPLHF. The CDR3 DNA follows: TGCGCCAGCAGCCACGGGCCCCTGGCTGATAATTCACCCCTCCACTTT. The V call is TRBV4-1, the J call TRBJ1-6; D gene unclear. This CDR3 spans 16 amino acids. Germline CDR1 MGHRA, CDR2 YSYEKL. V was shortened by 3 bases and J by 5 bases, with 14 bases between the two germline ends.

This clone qualifies as large. This sequence joins TRBV7-9 and TRBJ1-4; a weak D match, TRBD1 (5 bases). The CDR3 consists of 15 residues. Germline V lookup: CDR1 SEHNR, CDR2 FQNEAQ (reference sequence). Trimming removed 5 bases from V and 12 bases from J, with 22 bases in between. Written as DNA, the CDR3 is TGTGCCAGCAGCCTGTTTTTCGGGGGATCCTCGGAACTGTTTTTT. It is translated as CASSLFFGGSSELFF.

The chain recombines TRBV6-5 with TRBJ2-7; the match to TRBD1 covers 8 bases. This CDR3 comprises 11 residues. J was trimmed by 6 bases and V by 7 bases; bases with no gene match: 2. Germline loops: CDR1 MNHEY, CDR2 SVGAGI. The CDR3 DNA reads as TGTGCCAGCAATACAGGGGGCGAGCAGTACTTC. It specifies CASNTGGEQYF.

This clone was found a few times. The chain combines TRBV11-2 with TRBJ1-2; the D is unclear. Germline loops: CDR1 SGHAT, CDR2 FQNNGV. Trimming removed 0 bases from V and 4 bases from J, with 12 bases in between. The CDR3 runs 15 residues. This CDR3 reads CASSLDIGPLYGYTF. CDR3 nucleotide sequence: TGTGCCAGCAGCTTAGATATCGGTCCCCTCTATGGCTACACCTTC.

The chain recombines TRBV30 with TRBJ2-5; a weak D match, TRBD2 (5 bases). The CDR3 consists of 13 residues. The germline V and J ends were trimmed by 2 bases and 4 bases, with 11 bases remaining between them. CDR1 and CDR2 from the germline V gene are GTSNPN and SVGIG (reference sequence). The CDR3 DNA reads TGTGCCTGGAGTCTAGCCTGGGGAGAGACCCAGTACTTC. Its protein is CAWSLAWGETQYF.

The gene calls are TRBV4-1 and TRBJ2-1; 7 positions agree with TRBD2. The germline V gene encodes CDR1 MGHRA and CDR2 YSYEKL. Losses at the gene ends were 1 base for V and 8 bases for J; bases not matched to a gene: 5. This CDR3 has 14 residues. The CDR3 DNA reads as TGCGCCAGCAGCCAAGTAGGGAGGGGATATGAGCAGTTCTTC. Encoded protein: CASSQVGRGYEQFF.

The chain links TRBV4-3 to TRBJ1-1; TRBD1 agrees at 8 bases. The trim removed 3 bases at V and 3 bases at J, leaving 3 bases unmatched. Per germline, CDR1 LGHNA and CDR2 YSLEER. The CDR3 spans 14 residues. CDR3 in amino acids: CASSHRTGYTEAFF. The DNA of the CDR3 is TGCGCCAGCAGCCATAGGACAGGGTACACTGAAGCTTTCTTT.

This clone was seen a single time. Here the CDR3 DNA reads TGTGCCAGCAGTTCTGGGACTGTTGGAAAACTGTTTTTT. This codes for CASSSGTVGKLFF. V usage is TRBV6-5 and J usage is TRBJ1-4; D might be TRBD1 (5 bases). The V end lost 4 bases, the J end lost 10 bases, and 13 bases lay between the germline ends. This CDR3 is 13 amino acids long. Germline CDR1 reads MNHEY; CDR2 reads SVGAGI.

The chain combines TRBV2 with TRBJ2-1, with D maybe TRBD2 (6 bases). Germline V gene sequence: CDR1 SNHLY, CDR2 FYNNEI. Trimming took off 7 bases at V and 3 bases at J, with 10 bases between the two ends. This CDR3 contains 13 residues. The CDR3 DNA is TGTGCCAGCAATGGAGGGGTCTACAATGAGCAGTTCTTC. Residues: CASNGGVYNEQFF.

The rearrangement uses TRBV13 and TRBJ1-1, with D uncertain. In germline, CDR1 is PRHDT, CDR2 FYEKMQ (reference sequence). Trimming left V 1 base short and J 8 bases short, with 8 bases between. This CDR3 comprises 12 residues. The CDR3 nucleotides are TGTGCCAGCAGCTTAGTTTGGAAAGAAGCTTTCTTT. Encoded protein: CASSLVWKEAFF.

This rearrangement joins TRBV6-1 to TRBJ2-3; a weak D match, TRBD2 (5 bases). Trimming left V 3 bases short and J 2 bases short, with 6 bases between. Germline CDR1 MNHNS, CDR2 SASEGT. This CDR3 has 13 amino acids. As DNA, the CDR3 is TGTGCCAGCAGTGACGGGAACACAGATACGCAGTATTTT. It is translated as CASSDGNTDTQYF.

The CDR3 coding sequence is TGTGCCAGCAGCTCAACAGGGGCAAGAGGCTACACCTTC. Its protein product is CASSSTGARGYTF. The J gene is TRBJ1-2, the V gene TRBV6-6; 7 nucleotides align to TRBD1. The junction had 9 bases not matched to a gene; V was cut back by 6 bases and J by 8 bases. CDR3 length: 13 amino acids. Per germline, CDR1 MNHNY and CDR2 SVGAGI (reference sequence).

A few counts support this clone. The chain carries TRBV30 and TRBJ1-2, with 9 bases aligning to TRBD1. Germline assignment: CDR1 GTSNPN and CDR2 SVGIG (reference sequence). V trimming: 1 base; J trimming: 2 bases; junction bases outside the gene matches: 2. The CDR3 has 14 amino acids. CDR3: CAWSGDRANYGYTF. DNA of the CDR3: TGTGCCTGGAGTGGGGACAGGGCGAACTATGGCTACACCTTC.

This rearrangement joins TRBV5-8 to TRBJ1-2; D is perhaps TRBD1 (5 bases). The germline V and J ends were trimmed by 0 bases and 3 bases, with 15 bases remaining between them. This CDR3 has 16 residues. Germline V gene sequence: CDR1 SGHTS, CDR2 YDEGEE. CDR3 sequence (DNA): TGTGCCAGCAGCTTGGAGGACAACCGGCTCTACTATGGCTACACCTTC. Translated: CASSLEDNRLYYGYTF.

The chain has TRBV4-2 and TRBJ1-1, with 8 positions matching TRBD1. Germline V gene sequence: CDR1 LGHNA, CDR2 YNFKEQ. This CDR3 is built from 15 residues. V trimming: 3 bases; J trimming: 5 bases; junction bases outside the gene matches: 8. The CDR3 DNA sequence: TGTGCCAGCAGCCACGTGACAGGGGCGCGGACTGAAGCTTTCTTT. Translating gives CASSHVTGARTEAFF.

This clone was observed once. This chain joins TRBV28 and TRBJ2-7; 7 positions agree with TRBD1. Germline V CDR1 and CDR2: MDHEN, SYDVKM. With 5 bases clipped from V and 2 bases from J, the junction kept 6 bases outside the gene matches. The CDR3 is 14 residues long. CDR3 sequence reads: CASSTWDSPYEQYF. In nucleotides, the CDR3 is TGTGCCAGCAGTACCTGGGACAGTCCCTACGAGCAGTACTTC.

The chain is built from TRBV29-1 and TRBJ2-3; D might be TRBD2 (6 bases). Germline V gene lookup returns CDR1 SQVTM and CDR2 ANQGSEA. The CDR3 extends over 13 amino acids. V was clipped by 0 bases and J by 4 bases, with 8 bases between them. DNA for the CDR3: TGCAGCGTTGAAGAGGGGACTTCAGATACGCAGTATTTT. Its translation: CSVEEGTSDTQYF.

This clone was detected a few times. This sequence joins TRBV4-1 and TRBJ1-6; maybe TRBD1 (6 bases). The germline V gene encodes CDR1 MGHRA and CDR2 YSYEKL. The CDR3 consists of 15 residues. The ends were cut back, 1 base at V and 10 bases at J, with 14 bases in the middle. DNA for the CDR3: TGCGCCAGCAGCCAAGGGGACATGGGACGGTCACCCCTCCACTTT. Amino acid sequence: CASSQGDMGRSPLHF.

The chain uses TRBV6-1 and TRBJ2-7, with TRBD1 as a possible D gene (5 bases). CDR1 is MNHNS, CDR2 SASEGT, per germline. This CDR3 region has 14 residues. V lost 2 bases, J lost 1 base, and 9 bases lay in between. The CDR3 loop is CASSEHQGSYEQYF. The CDR3, as DNA: TGTGCCAGCAGTGAACATCAGGGTTCCTACGAGCAGTACTTC.

The genes are TRBV9 and TRBJ2-1; D might be TRBD1 or TRBD2, each matching 5 bases. This CDR3 has 11 amino acids. Germline V gene data show CDR1 as SGDLS and CDR2 as YYNGEE. V lost 5 bases, J lost 7 bases, and 7 bases lay in between. The chain's CDR3 is CASRRGNEQFF. The CDR3 DNA reads as TGTGCCAGCAGGAGGGGAAATGAGCAGTTCTTC.